Listed below are T cell receptor beta chains from one sample, sequenced in a study of shared clonotypes between healthy human individuals. Clones were sequenced by immunoSEQ multiplex PCR, and TCRdb holds only the in-frame ones, with some missing. The sample lists a few million clones, 90% to 95% occurring once. Sequenced material: naive CD4+ T cells sorted from blood. The origin of the receptors is a man aged 18 to 35 in good health. Both conserved end residues are trimmed from each CDR3. Each record gives: J gene, V gene, clone size, CDR3 protein. Clone size, where shown, is once, few, many, or a class for clones that have expanded.

j_gene: TRBJ2-5
v_gene: TRBV19
abundance: .
CDR3aa: ASTFTASGTQY

j_gene: TRBJ2-7
v_gene: TRBV6-5
abundance: .
CDR3aa: ASSSTGPNYEQY

j_gene: TRBJ2-7
v_gene: TRBV6-5
abundance: .
CDR3aa: ASSYMGEQY

j_gene: TRBJ2-2
v_gene: TRBV6-4
abundance: .
CDR3aa: ASSGSGNTGELF

j_gene: TRBJ2-2
v_gene: TRBV6-4
abundance: .
CDR3aa: ASSPENTGELF

j_gene: TRBJ2-7
v_gene: TRBV2
abundance: .
CDR3aa: ASSAQRGASYEQY

j_gene: TRBJ2-7
v_gene: TRBV7-3
abundance: .
CDR3aa: ASSPQGAGEQY

j_gene: TRBJ2-7
v_gene: TRBV30
abundance: once
CDR3aa: AWSVGGSVYEQY

j_gene: TRBJ2-4
v_gene: TRBV19
abundance: .
CDR3aa: ASSISGTPGKGKNIQY

j_gene: TRBJ1-1
v_gene: TRBV10-3
abundance: .
CDR3aa: AISETDRLNTEAF

j_gene: TRBJ1-1
v_gene: TRBV5-6
abundance: .
CDR3aa: ASSSTTEAF

j_gene: TRBJ2-3
v_gene: TRBV7-2
abundance: .
CDR3aa: ASSFARGLATDTQY

j_gene: TRBJ2-7
v_gene: TRBV6-1
abundance: .
CDR3aa: ASLRDSYWFEQY

j_gene: TRBJ2-2
v_gene: TRBV5-4
abundance: .
CDR3aa: ASTPGTSGNTGELF

j_gene: TRBJ1-3
v_gene: TRBV7-9
abundance: once
CDR3aa: ASSLWGDSGNTIY

j_gene: TRBJ1-2
v_gene: TRBV27
abundance: .
CDR3aa: ASSIARQGPDANYGYT

j_gene: TRBJ2-5
v_gene: TRBV6-1
abundance: .
CDR3aa: ASGRLGEGQETQY

j_gene: TRBJ2-7
v_gene: TRBV11-2
abundance: .
CDR3aa: ASSLGRGGSYEQY

j_gene: TRBJ1-3
v_gene: TRBV28
abundance: .
CDR3aa: ASSTGLGNTIY

j_gene: TRBJ1-1
v_gene: TRBV14
abundance: .
CDR3aa: ASSQQDSTEAF

j_gene: TRBJ1-2
v_gene: TRBV7-9
abundance: .
CDR3aa: ASSSWDREGYGYT

j_gene: TRBJ2-3
v_gene: TRBV29-1
abundance: .
CDR3aa: SVDRGDTDTQY

j_gene: TRBJ1-1
v_gene: TRBV7-8
abundance: .
CDR3aa: ASSLVSRGGTEAF

j_gene: TRBJ2-7
v_gene: TRBV9
abundance: .
CDR3aa: ASSVQPSGRLYEQY

j_gene: TRBJ2-4
v_gene: TRBV2
abundance: .
CDR3aa: ASSVTVLAKNIQY

j_gene: TRBJ2-3
v_gene: TRBV6-5
abundance: .
CDR3aa: ASSYTTGTRSDTQY

j_gene: TRBJ2-4
v_gene: TRBV28
abundance: .
CDR3aa: ASSIQGAKNIQY

j_gene: TRBJ1-3
v_gene: TRBV7-9
abundance: .
CDR3aa: ASSLATVGNTIY

j_gene: TRBJ1-6
v_gene: TRBV6-6
abundance: .
CDR3aa: ASTPTWSSYNSPLH

j_gene: TRBJ2-1
v_gene: TRBV19
abundance: .
CDR3aa: ASSPQGGPPGNEQF

j_gene: TRBJ2-5
v_gene: TRBV4-3
abundance: .
CDR3aa: ASSQVMGSGQETQY

j_gene: TRBJ2-7
v_gene: TRBV6-1
abundance: .
CDR3aa: ASRETYYEQY

j_gene: TRBJ1-6
v_gene: TRBV18
abundance: few
CDR3aa: ASSPPPSAIQSPLH

j_gene: TRBJ2-2
v_gene: TRBV4-1
abundance: .
CDR3aa: ASSPWTGGNTGELF

j_gene: TRBJ1-6
v_gene: TRBV28
abundance: .
CDR3aa: ASSTGQGNNSPLH

j_gene: TRBJ2-4
v_gene: TRBV30
abundance: .
CDR3aa: AWGLAGAGGKNIQY

j_gene: TRBJ2-5
v_gene: TRBV7-9
abundance: .
CDR3aa: ASSPRPPGLVRSETQY

j_gene: TRBJ1-1
v_gene: TRBV28
abundance: .
CDR3aa: ASTIVLNTEAF

j_gene: TRBJ1-6
v_gene: TRBV13
abundance: .
CDR3aa: ASSSLSRSRDSPLH

j_gene: TRBJ1-5
v_gene: TRBV18
abundance: .
CDR3aa: ASSLFDGAQPQH

j_gene: TRBJ2-7
v_gene: TRBV7-2
abundance: .
CDR3aa: ASSLVGTGMYEQY

j_gene: TRBJ2-4
v_gene: TRBV30
abundance: once
CDR3aa: AWSPDGKNIQY

j_gene: TRBJ2-5
v_gene: TRBV5-4
abundance: once
CDR3aa: ASSLRDREETQY

j_gene: TRBJ2-5
v_gene: TRBV7-2
abundance: .
CDR3aa: ASSLAVGGETQY

j_gene: TRBJ2-3
v_gene: TRBV5-1
abundance: once
CDR3aa: ASSLITDTQY

j_gene: TRBJ1-1
v_gene: TRBV5-1
abundance: once
CDR3aa: ASSGTGTVTEAF

j_gene: TRBJ2-7
v_gene: TRBV29-1
abundance: once
CDR3aa: SVQGTLTYEQY

j_gene: TRBJ2-7
v_gene: TRBV11-2
abundance: .
CDR3aa: ASSLGLGYEQY

j_gene: TRBJ2-5
v_gene: TRBV9
abundance: .
CDR3aa: ASSSGTAGETQY

j_gene: TRBJ1-1
v_gene: TRBV10-1
abundance: once
CDR3aa: ASSESLGQGYMNTEAF

j_gene: TRBJ2-2
v_gene: TRBV9
abundance: few
CDR3aa: ASSGGTNVVTGELF

j_gene: TRBJ1-2
v_gene: TRBV5-1
abundance: .
CDR3aa: ASSEGNYGYT

j_gene: TRBJ2-5
v_gene: TRBV5-1
abundance: .
CDR3aa: ASSGGTGGEETQY

j_gene: TRBJ1-3
v_gene: TRBV30
abundance: .
CDR3aa: ALHRDRGLTIY

j_gene: TRBJ1-6
v_gene: TRBV5-1
abundance: .
CDR3aa: ASSVEGAQSPLH